This T cell receptor beta chain was identified in a study of PD-1 blockade in classical Hodgkin lymphoma. This CDR3 contains 12 residues. V lost 4 bases, J lost 4 bases, and 0 bases stayed unmatched. Germline assignment: CDR1 SQVTM and CDR2 ANQGSEA. Assay used: immunoSEQ multiplex PCR; TCRdb lists only in-frame clones, some missing. The table records around 91,000 clones, roughly 79% of them present only once. The patients all showed relapse after autologous stem cell transplantation, while their brentuximab vedotin exposure varied. The source of this sequence is a human donor with classical Hodgkin lymphoma. Sequencing was performed on peripheral blood mononuclear cells (PBMCs), taken before the second cycle of nivolumab. The rearrangement links TRBV29-1 to TRBJ2-5, with TRBD1 matching over 10 bases. DNA of the CDR3: TGCAGCGTTGGGACAGGGGGAGAGACCCAGTACTTC. Protein: CSVGTGGETQYF.